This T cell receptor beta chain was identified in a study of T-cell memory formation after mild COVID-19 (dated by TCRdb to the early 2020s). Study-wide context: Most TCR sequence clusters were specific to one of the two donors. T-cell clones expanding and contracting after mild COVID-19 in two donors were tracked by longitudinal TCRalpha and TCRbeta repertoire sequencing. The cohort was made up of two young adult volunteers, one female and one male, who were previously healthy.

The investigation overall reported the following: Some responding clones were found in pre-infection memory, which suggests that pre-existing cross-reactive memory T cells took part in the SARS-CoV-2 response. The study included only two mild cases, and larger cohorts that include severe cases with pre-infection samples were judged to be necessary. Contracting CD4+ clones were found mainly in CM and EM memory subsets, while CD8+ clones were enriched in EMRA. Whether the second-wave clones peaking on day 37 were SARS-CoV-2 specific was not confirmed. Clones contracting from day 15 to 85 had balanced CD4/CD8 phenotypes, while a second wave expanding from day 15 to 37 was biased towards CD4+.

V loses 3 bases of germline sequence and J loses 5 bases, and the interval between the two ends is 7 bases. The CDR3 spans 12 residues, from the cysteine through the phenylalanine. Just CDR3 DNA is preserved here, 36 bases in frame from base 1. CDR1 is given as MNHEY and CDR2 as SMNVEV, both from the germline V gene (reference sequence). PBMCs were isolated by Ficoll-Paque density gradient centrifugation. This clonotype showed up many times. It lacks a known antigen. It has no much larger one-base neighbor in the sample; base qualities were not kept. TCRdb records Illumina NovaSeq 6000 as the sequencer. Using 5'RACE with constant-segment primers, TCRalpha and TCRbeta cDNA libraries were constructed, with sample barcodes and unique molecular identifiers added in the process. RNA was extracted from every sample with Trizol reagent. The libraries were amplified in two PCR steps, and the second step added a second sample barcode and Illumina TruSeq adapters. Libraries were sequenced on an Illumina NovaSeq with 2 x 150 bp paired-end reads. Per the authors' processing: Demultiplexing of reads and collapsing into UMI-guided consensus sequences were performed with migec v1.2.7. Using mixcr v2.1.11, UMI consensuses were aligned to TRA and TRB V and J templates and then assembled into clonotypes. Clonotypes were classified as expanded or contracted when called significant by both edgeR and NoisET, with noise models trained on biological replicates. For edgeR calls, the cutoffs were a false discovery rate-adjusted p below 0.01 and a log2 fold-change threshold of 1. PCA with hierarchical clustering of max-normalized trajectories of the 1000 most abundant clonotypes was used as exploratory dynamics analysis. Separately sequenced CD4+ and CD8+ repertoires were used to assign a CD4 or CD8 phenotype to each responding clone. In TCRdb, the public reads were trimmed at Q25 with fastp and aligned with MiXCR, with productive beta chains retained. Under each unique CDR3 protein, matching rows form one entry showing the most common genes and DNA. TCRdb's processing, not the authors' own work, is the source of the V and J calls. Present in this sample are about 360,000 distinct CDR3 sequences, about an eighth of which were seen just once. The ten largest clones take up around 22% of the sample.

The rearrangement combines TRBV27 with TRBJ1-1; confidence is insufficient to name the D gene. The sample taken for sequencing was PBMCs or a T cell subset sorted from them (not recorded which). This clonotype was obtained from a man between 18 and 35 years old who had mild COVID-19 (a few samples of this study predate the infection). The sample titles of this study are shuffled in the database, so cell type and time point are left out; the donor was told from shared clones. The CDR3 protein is CASSFFGTEAFF. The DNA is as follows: TGTGCCAGCAGTTTTTTTGGGACTGAAGCTTTCTTT.